The 8 T cell receptor beta chains listed next were all sequenced from one sample in a study of T-cell reconstitution after alpha-beta-depleted transplantation in children. TCRbeta library preparation incorporated unique molecular identifiers. MiXCR, run by TCRdb on the PCR reads, gives a single entry per CDR3 protein. This table holds 75,000 to 80,000 distinct CDR3 sequences, about a sixth found once. Here the sequenced sample was PBMCs, mostly from graft donor cells, taken 360 days after TCRalphabeta/CD19-depleted stem cell transplant. These receptors all come from a male patient under 10 years old who had a stem cell transplant for acute lymphoblastic leukemia, so the T cells may come from the graft donor.

The chain couples TRBV2 to TRBJ1-3; the D gene is possibly TRBD1 (6 bases). The CDR3 is made up of 13 amino acids. Germline V gene sequence: CDR1 SNHLY, CDR2 FYNNEI. V gave up 6 bases and J gave up 1 base, with 7 bases separating them. The CDR3 here is CASRTGSGNTIYF. The CDR3 region has the DNA TGTGCCAGCAGAACAGGGTCTGGAAACACCATATATTTT.

In this sample, this clonotype turned up a few times. CDR3 nucleotide sequence: TGTGCCAGCAGAGGACTAGCCAGGCAAGAGACCCAGTACTTC. Protein product: CASRGLARQETQYF. This sequence joins TRBV2 and TRBJ2-5; 8 nucleotides match TRBD2. The germline V gene has CDR1 SNHLY and CDR2 FYNNEI. The CDR3 has 14 residues. The V gene end was trimmed by 6 bases and the J gene end by 2 bases; junction bases not matched to a gene: 5.

The chain is built from TRBV13 and TRBJ2-7; 13 nucleotides agree with TRBD2. Looked up from germline, CDR1 is PRHDT and CDR2 is FYEKMQ (reference sequence). The CDR3 sequence is 16 residues long. Trimming took 5 bases from V and 1 from J; bases not matched to a gene: 5. CDR3 coding DNA: TGTGCCAGCAGCCTGGGACTAGCGGGGCTATCCTACGAGCAGTACTTC. It specifies CASSLGLAGLSYEQYF.

Only a few counts were recorded for this clonotype. The V and J genes are TRBV29-1 and TRBJ2-1; 8 positions match TRBD1. Germline trimming cut 4 bases from V and 0 bases from J; bases unmatched to any gene: 8. This CDR3 is 16 amino acids long. The germline CDR1 and CDR2 sequences are SQVTM and ANQGSEA. The CDR3 bases are TGCAGCGTTGGGGCGGGGACAGGCGGCTCCTACAATGAGCAGTTCTTC. Translated: CSVGAGTGGSYNEQFF.

The chain has TRBV4-2 and TRBJ1-2, with D hard to call. The V gene lost 8 bases and the J gene lost 1 base, with 14 bases spanning the gap. This CDR3 region has 14 residues. Looked up from germline, CDR1 is LGHNA and CDR2 is YNFKEQ. Here the CDR3 DNA reads TGTGCCAGCGGCCCCGGGCTCCATAACTATGGCTACACCTTC. The encoded protein is CASGPGLHNYGYTF.

In its sample, this clonotype was seen a few times. The CDR3 DNA reads as TGCGCCAGCAGACCCCTTATACGACAGGGCTCCTACGAGCAGTACTTC. Its protein product is CASRPLIRQGSYEQYF. The V call is TRBV4-1, the J call TRBJ2-7, with TRBD1 matching over 7 bases. Germline V CDR1 and CDR2: MGHRA, YSYEKL. This CDR3 is built from 16 residues. J was trimmed by 0 bases and V by 6 bases; bases with no gene match: 11.

The CDR3 DNA reads as TGTGCCAGCAGTGGCAGGGGGAAGACCTACAATGAGCAGTTCTTC. Translated, it gives CASSGRGKTYNEQFF. This chain links TRBV6-1 with TRBJ2-1; 7 bases align to TRBD1. This CDR3 comprises 15 residues. Per the germline V gene, CDR1 is MNHNS and CDR2 is SASEGT. V shed 4 bases, J shed 2 bases, and the junction held 5 bases outside the gene matches.

The V and J genes are TRBV20-1 and TRBJ2-5; perhaps TRBD1 as D (6 bases). The CDR3 runs 12 residues. Germline V lookup: CDR1 DFQATT, CDR2 SNEGSKA (reference sequence). The CDR3 sequence is CSVQGRAETQYF. In DNA form, the CDR3 reads TGCAGCGTACAGGGTCGGGCAGAGACCCAGTACTTC.